The 9 T cell receptor beta chains below were found in one sample sequenced in a study of CXCR3-negative and CXCR3-positive naive CD8 T cells. The TRB libraries of cDNA were built by UMI-labeled 5' RACE. From the 5' RACE reads, TCRdb lists one entry per CDR3 protein and no DNA. The table for this sample gives some 130,000 distinct CDR3 sequences. Sequenced material: naive CXCR3- CD8+ T cells from blood. The subset is: CD45RO-CCR7+CD27+CD95- naive CD8+ T cells lacking CXCR3 (TNR3-). Receptors were obtained from a human donor in good health. Some clones in this sample may be carry-over from other donors' samples.

The rearrangement joins TRBV29-1 to TRBJ2-3. The CDR3 is 12 residues long. Germline CDR1 SQVTM, CDR2 ANQGSEA. The CDR3: CSVVRDKDTQYF.

This chain joins TRBV7-6 and TRBJ2-1; TCRdb lists TRBD2, though no DNA is available to test this call. This CDR3 has 17 amino acids. CDR1 and CDR2 (germline): SGHVS, FNYEAQ. This CDR3 is CASSSTLAGAPYNEQFF.

This chain connects TRBV3-1 to TRBJ2-1; TCRdb's assignment of TRBD2 cannot be checked, as there is no DNA. CDR3 size: 17 residues. Per the germline V gene, CDR1 is LGHDT and CDR2 is YNNKEL (reference sequence). The CDR3 protein is CASSQDPGLAGADEQFF.

The chain couples TRBV4-1 to TRBJ2-1; TCRdb selects TRBD1, and the lack of DNA leaves this call unchecked. The CDR3 length is 16 residues. CDR1 is MGHRA and CDR2 is YSYEKL in the germline V gene. CDR3 protein: CASSQAGAGSYNEQFF.

The chain uses TRBV7-9 and TRBJ2-6; with no DNA, the TCRdb D assignment of TRBD1 cannot be verified. The V gene's germline CDR1 is SEHNR and CDR2 FQNEAQ (reference sequence). The CDR3 is 16 amino acids. The CDR3 loop reads CASSQTQVHWANVLTF.

The chain combines TRBV20-1 with TRBJ2-1; no DNA is available, so the TRBD2 call from TCRdb remains unchecked. The CDR3 is made up of 15 amino acids. Germline values: CDR1 DFQATT, CDR2 SNEGSKA (reference sequence). CDR3 region: CSARDRSGDDNEQFF.

This chain connects TRBV11-2 to TRBJ2-5; TCRdb names TRBD2, which stays unverified in the absence of DNA. CDR1 is SGHAT and CDR2 is FQNNGV in the germline V gene. The CDR3 is made up of 16 amino acids. The chain's CDR3 is CASSPPTSGEMATQYF.

The chain links TRBV27 to TRBJ1-5; TCRdb's assignment of TRBD1 cannot be checked, as there is no DNA. The CDR3 runs to 13 residues. Germline V gene lookup returns CDR1 MNHEY and CDR2 SMNVEV (reference sequence). The CDR3 here is CASSFGTNQPQHF.

The chain links TRBV12-3 or TRBV12-4 to TRBJ2-5; the D call of TRBD2 rests on TCRdb alone, since no DNA is present to check it. The CDR3 contains 15 residues. The CDR3 is CASSLGLAGPGTQYF.